This TCR beta chain was observed in a study of T-cell reconstitution after alpha-beta-depleted transplantation in children. The CDR3 extends over 16 amino acids. The germline V gene encodes CDR1 SGHDN and CDR2 FVKESK. The V end was cut by 1 base, the J end by 1 base, with 14 bases between. The TCRbeta library incorporated unique molecular identifiers. TCRdb independently ran MiXCR on the PCR reads; one entry per CDR3 protein. The sample carries approximately 650,000 distinct CDR3 sequences, around 13% recorded once. Broader study findings: The authors attributed T-cell counts and diversity one year after transplant mostly to newly produced T cells.

Of note for this clonotype: Its specificity is not known.

The receptor was derived from a girl aged 2-15 years with congenital amegakaryocytic thrombocytopenia, due to receive a stem cell transplant. Sequenced here: PBMCs, sampled before TCRalphabeta/CD19-depleted stem cell transplant. This chain links TRBV14 with TRBJ2-7; the D gene could be TRBD1 or TRBD2 (5 bases each). CDR3 loop: CASSQGRGAFSYEQYF. In nucleotides, the CDR3 is TGTGCCAGCAGCCAAGGCCGGGGCGCTTTTTCCTACGAGCAGTACTTC.